This TCR beta chain is drawn from a study of cytomegalovirus exposure and HLA in healthy donors. General observations from the study: The classifier, whose performance was assessed in both the original and validation cohorts, reportedly diagnosed cytomegalovirus status with high specificity and sensitivity. The dataset shows that most TCR sequences were rare, while some public TCRs occurred in many donors.

In the case of this clone: Its target is not known.

Trimming removed 4 bases from V and 3 bases from J; junction bases left unmatched: 12. Germline V CDR1 and CDR2: SGDLS, YYNGEE. The CDR3 runs to 17 residues. Method: immunoSEQ multiplex PCR; TCRdb's copy keeps in-frame clones and lacks some. The sample yields about 150,000 clones, 85% to 90% seen once. The sequence derives from a woman younger than 35 in good health and CMV-seropositive. Sequenced sample: PBMCs. The rearrangement uses TRBV9 and TRBJ2-1; 8 bases are shared with TRBD2. CDR3 sequence: CASSPILLAVFYNEQFF. CDR3 in DNA: TGTGCCAGCAGCCCAATCCTACTAGCGGTATTCTACAATGAGCAGTTCTTC.